The entry below gives a single TCR beta chain sequence along with its context. The target antigen is unknown. Isolated RNA was reverse transcribed in full, so expressed TCRB transcripts were sequenced. Assay used: immunoSEQ multiplex PCR; TCRdb lists only in-frame clones, some missing. The sample consists of 450,000 to 550,000 clones, around 28% of them appearing once. This entry is derived from a study of beta chain features in type 1 diabetes. Overall study findings and caveats: The VDJ junctions of type 1 diabetes patients carried fewer insertions and more deletions. High-TCR-expressing cells could be over-represented by cDNA sequencing. A potential influence of HLA type upon TCRB rearrangement remained unresolved herein.

The germline CDR1 and CDR2 sequences are SQVTM and ANQGSEA. The V gene end was trimmed by 4 bases and the J gene end by 4 bases; junction bases not matched to a gene: 5. This CDR3 is 14 amino acids long. The chain recombines TRBV29-1 with TRBJ2-3; 10 bases fit TRBD1. This receptor was identified in a man aged 18 to 29 in good health. Sequenced sample: naive CD4+ T cells from blood. The CDR3 protein is CSVGRDRGSDTQYF. The CDR3 DNA reads TGCAGCGTTGGCCGGGACAGGGGATCAGATACGCAGTATTTT.